Presented here are 14 T cell receptor beta chains from one specimen sequenced in a study of blood T cell repertoires in COVID-19. TCRdb keeps only in-frame clones here, not all; method: immunoSEQ multiplex PCR. The table lists some 370,000 clones, over 80% of them singletons. Material: PBMCs or T cells enriched from blood (not recorded which). The receptors come from a woman in her fifties or sixties who had recovered from COVID-19.

The chain recombines TRBV5-1 with TRBJ2-3, with D possibly matching TRBD1 (6 bases). CDR3 length: 13 amino acids. Germline V gene data show CDR1 as SGHRS and CDR2 as YFSETQ. The V and J ends lost 0 bases and 4 bases respectively, with 6 bases between them. CDR3 in DNA: TGCGCCAGCAGCTTGGAGGGGGCAGATACGCAGTATTTT. Protein sequence: CASSLEGADTQYF.

The chain recombines TRBV6-2 or TRBV6-3 with TRBJ1-2; maybe TRBD1 (5 bases). The germline CDR1 and CDR2 sequences are MNHEY and SVGEGT. V lost 8 bases to trimming and J lost 4 bases, with 14 bases between them. CDR3 size: 13 residues. The CDR3 sequence: CASGPGTPYGYTF. Written as DNA, the CDR3 is TGTGCCAGCGGCCCGGGGACTCCCTATGGCTACACCTTC.

V and J are TRBV4-1 and TRBJ2-1; the match to TRBD2 covers 7 bases. Germline values: CDR1 MGHRA, CDR2 YSYEKL. V was pared by 2 bases and J by 9 bases, with 7 bases of the junction left unmatched. The CDR3 is 14 residues long. The CDR3 region has the DNA TGCGCCAGCAGCCAACCCGACCGCGGGGGTGAGCAGTTCTTC. Protein sequence: CASSQPDRGGEQFF.

The gene calls are TRBV4-3 and TRBJ1-2; TRBD1 agrees at 9 bases. From germline, CDR1 is LGHNA and CDR2 YSLEER. V gave up 0 bases and J gave up 4 bases; unmatched junction bases: 6. This CDR3 contains 16 residues. CDR3 DNA: TGCGCCAGCAGCCAAGATTCGGACAGGGGAAGCTATGGCTACACCTTC. It codes for CASSQDSDRGSYGYTF.

This clone has only one observation. This sequence joins TRBV5-1 and TRBJ2-5; no clear D. The ends were cut back, 1 base at V and 0 bases at J, with 13 bases in the middle. The germline CDR1 and CDR2 sequences are SGHRS and YFSETQ. The CDR3 sequence is 16 residues long. CDR3 DNA sequence: TGCGCCAGCAGCTTGTTCTTTTTGGCAGACCAAGAGACCCAGTACTTC. This encodes CASSLFFLADQETQYF.

J is TRBJ1-5 and V is TRBV20-1; no clear D gene. V was shortened by 3 bases and J by 7 bases, with 10 bases between the two germline ends. The CDR3 is 12 residues long. Germline CDR1 DFQATT, CDR2 SNEGSKA (reference sequence). CDR3 coding DNA: TGCAGTGCTAGTCGCCGCGGGCAGCCCCAGCATTTT. This sequence encodes CSASRRGQPQHF.

The chain couples TRBV11-2 to TRBJ2-1; no definite D call. There are 18 residues in the CDR3. The germline V gene encodes CDR1 SGHAT and CDR2 FQNNGV. V lost 1 base and J 0 bases, leaving 16 bases between the germline ends. In DNA form, the CDR3 reads TGTGCCAGCAGCTTAGTTAACGTTGGGCAGTACTCCTACAATGAGCAGTTCTTC. Amino acids: CASSLVNVGQYSYNEQFF.

V gene TRBV30 combines with J gene TRBJ2-4, with 7 bases aligning to TRBD2. Germline values: CDR1 GTSNPN, CDR2 SVGIG (reference sequence). The CDR3 is 15 amino acids. V lost 0 bases to trimming and J lost 6 bases; unmatched junction nucleotides: 8. The CDR3 DNA follows: TGTGCCTGGAGTGTCGGAGGGACTACCACAAACATTCAGTACTTC. Translated: CAWSVGGTTTNIQYF.

The chain joins TRBV4-1 to TRBJ2-3; 7 bases agree with TRBD2. V dropped 0 bases and J dropped 2; count of bases not matched to a gene: 5. Germline-derived CDR1 and CDR2 are MGHRA and YSYEKL. The CDR3 has 16 amino acids. This CDR3 reads CASSQDRREPTDTQYF. The CDR3 nucleotides are TGCGCCAGCAGCCAAGATCGGCGGGAGCCCACAGATACGCAGTATTTT.

The rearrangement joins TRBV11-2 to TRBJ1-4, with 8 bases fitting TRBD1. Germline-derived CDR1 and CDR2 are SGHAT and FQNNGV. The CDR3 covers 14 residues. The V gene end was trimmed by 7 bases and the J gene end by 8 bases; junction bases not matched to a gene: 9. Here the CDR3 reads CASTLQGAREKLFF. In nucleotides, the CDR3 is TGTGCCAGCACCCTTCAGGGGGCGCGCGAAAAACTGTTTTTT.

The chain couples TRBV3-1 (or the pseudogene TRBV3-2) to TRBJ2-5; 12 bases line up with TRBD2. The length of the CDR3 is 17 residues. The V gene's germline CDR1 is LGHDT and CDR2 YNNKEL (reference sequence). V lost 1 base to trimming and J lost 2 bases; unmatched junction nucleotides: 5. The CDR3 DNA reads TGTGCCAGCAGCCAAGGGGCACTAGCGGGGGGTCAAGAGACCCAGTACTTC. Protein product: CASSQGALAGGQETQYF.

The CDR3 spells CASMTGAYEQYF. The CDR3 DNA reads TGTGCCAGCATGACAGGAGCCTACGAGCAGTACTTC. The chain recombines TRBV5-6 with TRBJ2-7, with a tentative D call TRBD1 (6 bases). CDR3 length: 12 amino acids. V lost 6 bases to trimming and J lost 2 bases, with 9 bases between them. Germline CDR1 is SGHDT and CDR2 is YYEEEE.

V usage is TRBV19 and J usage is TRBJ2-7, with a weak D call TRBD1 (5 bases). V lost 5 bases to trimming and J lost 3 bases, with 11 bases between them. The CDR3 is 13 amino acids. Germline-derived CDR1 and CDR2 are LNHDA and SQIVND (reference sequence). CDR3 in DNA: TGTGCCAGTAGTGCTGGACATTTCTACGAGCAGTACTTC. Its translation is CASSAGHFYEQYF.

The chain uses TRBV30 and TRBJ1-2, with a possible D match to TRBD1 (5 bases). CDR3 size: 14 residues. The germline CDR1 and CDR2 sequences are GTSNPN and SVGIG (reference sequence). Deletions cut 4 bases from V and 1 base from J, with 13 bases between. The chain's CDR3 is CAWTGGGFNYGYTF. The DNA for the CDR3 is TGTGCCTGGACGGGGGGGGGTTTTAACTATGGCTACACCTTC.